The 25 T cell receptor beta chains given below trace back to one sample, sequenced in a study of tumor-infiltrating lymphocytes in primary liver carcinoma. Reverse transcription of roughly 0.45 ug total RNA with a constant-region primer produced TCR beta cDNA. Each TCR beta library was derived from three nested multiplex PCR rounds that employed slightly modified ARM-PCR. Both of the initial two PCR rounds ran for 10 cycles and employed TRBV1-TRBV30 forward primers alongside a C-beta reverse primer. TCRdb re-derived calls from the multiplex PCR reads in MiXCR, one entry per CDR3 protein. The sample records roughly 55,000 distinct CDR3 sequences, over 65% being singletons. Total RNA and DNA came together from roughly 20-30 mg of bulk tissue without cell sorting. The sequencing input was liver tumor tissue from sampling region 2. Subset given: tumor region T2, inferior pole. The source is a middle-aged man with primary liver carcinoma and hepatitis B virus infection.

This clonotype was seen only once. The chain employs TRBV6-5 and TRBJ2-3, with 7 bases lining up with TRBD2. This CDR3 is built from 14 residues. J gave up 4 bases and V 7 bases, and 8 bases lay outside the gene matches. Germline lookup yields CDR1 MNHEY and CDR2 SVGAGI. CDR3 loop: CASTCAGVADTQYF. CDR3 coding DNA: TGTGCCAGCACTTGCGCGGGAGTCGCAGATACGCAGTATTTT.

Comment on this clonotype: It is likely a read error, because the conserved phenylalanine at the end of the CDR3 is missing. V gene TRBV6-6 combines with J gene TRBJ2-5, with 14 bases aligning to TRBD2. The ends lost 7 bases at V and 4 bases at J; junction bases unmatched: 20. This CDR3 comprises 20 residues. Looked up from germline, CDR1 is MNHNY and CDR2 is SVGAGI (reference sequence). The CDR3 DNA sequence: TGTGCCAGCACCCGATGGGGTTTACTGACTAGCGGGAGGGCCGTAGAGACCCAGTACTAC. Translating it yields CASTRWGLLTSGRAVETQYY.

Of note for this clonotype: The junction departs from germline at one end; a sequencing error may be responsible. The chain combines TRBV29-1 with TRBJ1-1, with no clear D. The CDR3 loop spans 12 amino acids. Germline CDR1 reads SQVTM; CDR2 reads ANQGSEA. The CDR3 region is CSVGKENTESFF. In nucleotides, the CDR3 is TGCAGCGTTGGTAAGGAGAACACTGAATCTTTCTTT.

The chain links TRBV12-3 or TRBV12-4 to TRBJ2-1; D is perhaps TRBD2 (5 bases). The V end was cut by 5 bases, the J end by 7 bases, with 18 bases between. The CDR3 runs 15 residues. The CDR3 reads CASSIIRGLGNEQFF. For the CDR3, the DNA is TGTGCCAGCAGTATCATCAGAGGGCTCGGGAATGAGCAGTTCTTC.

By share, this clonotype counts as medium-sized. The rearrangement links TRBV6-6 to TRBJ2-5; TRBD2 might be the D (7 bases). The CDR3 is 16 residues long. V lost 5 bases, J lost 1 base, and 17 bases lay in between. Germline-derived CDR1 and CDR2 are MNHNY and SVGAGI (reference sequence). The CDR3 DNA sequence: TGTGCCAGCAGTACCCCCGGGGGGCCGCCCCAAGAGACCCAGTACTTC. It is translated as CASSTPGGPPQETQYF.

A word on this clonotype: A much larger clone lies a single base off, so this may be a read error. This chain connects TRBV12-3 or TRBV12-4 to TRBJ2-3; 7 nucleotides agree with TRBD1. The CDR3 has 16 residues. The CDR3 is CASSLDRQGSTDTLYF. The CDR3 nucleotides read TGTGCCAGCAGTTTAGACAGACAGGGAAGCACAGATACGCTGTATTTT.

This clonotype appeared once. Lacking the conserved final phenylalanine or tryptophan, this CDR3 likely reflects a read error. The chain is built from TRBV4-1 and TRBJ2-2; possibly TRBD1 or TRBD2 for D (5 bases each). CDR3 size: 19 residues. From germline, CDR1 is MGHRA and CDR2 YSYEKL. The CDR3 coding sequence is TGCGCCAACAGCCAAGAGAGTGGGGCTCCAGGGAGGAACACCGGGGAGCTGTTTATT. Its translation: CANSQESGAPGRNTGELFI.

Notes on this clonotype: The junction and the germline gene differ at one end; a read error may be behind it. This rearrangement joins TRBV11-2 to TRBJ2-5; 8 positions agree with TRBD2. In germline, CDR1 is SGHAT, CDR2 FQNNGV. The CDR3 sequence is 16 residues long. The CDR3 DNA sequence: TGTGCCAGCAGTCAGACTCCTGGCGGGGGGAGAGAGACCCATTACTTC. Encoded protein: CASSQTPGGGRETHYF.

For this clonotype: This may be a read error, as it is one base from a much larger clone. Lacking the conserved final phenylalanine or tryptophan, this CDR3 likely reflects a read error. The chain combines TRBV5-1 with TRBJ2-1; 8 bases map to TRBD1. CDR1 and CDR2 from the germline V gene are SGHRS and YFSETQ. Trimming at V came to 5 bases and at J to 5 bases, leaving 9 bases not matched to a gene. CDR3 size: 15 residues. The CDR3 DNA is TGCGCCAGCAGGGCAGGGGGCGGTTGGGACAATGAGCAGTTCCTC. Translating gives CASRAGGGWDNEQFL.

J is TRBJ1-1 and V is TRBV9; D gene ambiguous. In germline, CDR1 is SGDLS, CDR2 YYNGEE. V was cut by 4 bases and J by 7 bases, with 17 bases left in between. The CDR3 runs to 14 residues. The CDR3, as DNA: TGTGCCAGCAGCCAAGGTCCCGGGTGGGGTGAAGCTTTCTTT. Translated: CASSQGPGWGEAFF.

On this clonotype itself: In this CDR3 the conserved last residue, phenylalanine or tryptophan, is missing, so a read error is likely. Because the CDR3's place on the DNA is in doubt, the DNA is left out and the CDR3 is given as listed by TCRdb. This rearrangement joins TRBV29-1 to TRBJ1-1; the DNA was not used to check the table's D call, TRBD1. The germline V gene encodes CDR1 SQVTM and CDR2 ANQGSEA. The CDR3 is made up of 12 amino acids, end residues included. The CDR3 sequence: CSVGTGMTEVFL.

This clonotype was counted at least ten times. Written as DNA, the CDR3 is TGCGCCAGCAGCCAAGCAGGGAACTATGGCTACACCTTC. Its translation: CASSQAGNYGYTF. The chain couples TRBV4-3 to TRBJ1-2; maybe TRBD1 (5 bases). Per the germline V gene, CDR1 is LGHNA and CDR2 is YSLEER. Trimming removed 1 base at V and 2 bases at J, with 5 bases between. This CDR3 contains 13 residues.

Many counts were recorded for this clonotype. The V call is TRBV28, the J call TRBJ2-5; D is tentatively TRBD1 or TRBD2 (5 bases each). The CDR3 spans 15 residues. Germline CDR1 reads MDHEN; CDR2 reads SYDVKM. The V end was cut by 2 bases, the J end by 2 bases, with 12 bases between. The CDR3 nucleotides are TGTGCCAGCAGTTTAAATTCGAGGGGACAAGAGACCCAGTACTTC. Translating gives CASSLNSRGQETQYF. The variable domain in full, completed from reference TRBV28 and TRBJ2-5, reads DVKVTQSSRYLVKRTGEKVFLECVQDMDHENMFWYRQDPGLGLRLIYFSYDVKMKEKGDIPEGYSVSREKKERFSLILESASTNQTSMYLCASSLNSRGQETQYFGPGTRLLVL.

This clonotype was detected many times. The CDR3, as DNA: TGTGCCAGCAGTCCGGGCACAGATACGCAGTATTTT. It yields the protein CASSPGTDTQYF. V is TRBV28 and J is TRBJ2-3; D unclear. This CDR3 has 12 amino acids. Looked up from germline, CDR1 is MDHEN and CDR2 is SYDVKM. Deletions cut 5 bases from V and 1 base from J, with 4 bases between. Full variable domain (remainder filled in from reference TRBV28 and TRBJ2-3): DVKVTQSSRYLVKRTGEKVFLECVQDMDHENMFWYRQDPGLGLRLIYFSYDVKMKEKGDIPEGYSVSREKKERFSLILESASTNQTSMYLCASSPGTDTQYFGPGTRLTVL.

CDR3 in amino acids: CASSSEDFSGNTIYF. For the CDR3, the DNA is TGCGCCAGCAGCTCCGAGGATTTCTCTGGAAACACCATATATTTT. The chain couples TRBV5-1 to TRBJ1-3; D gene ambiguous. The CDR3 has 15 residues. The germline gives CDR1 SGHRS, CDR2 YFSETQ. The V end was cut by 3 bases, the J end by 0 bases, with 10 bases between.

V gene TRBV12-3 or TRBV12-4 combines with J gene TRBJ2-1; 9 positions match TRBD2. This CDR3 comprises 17 residues. J lost 6 bases, V lost 8 bases, and 17 bases had no gene match. The CDR3 sequence: CASGVPGVAGVINEQFF. The CDR3 DNA follows: TGTGCCAGCGGTGTACCAGGGGTAGCGGGAGTGATCAATGAGCAGTTCTTC.

In this sample, this clonotype turned up a few times. This may arise from a read error, as a much more abundant clone is one base away. The chain carries TRBV5-6 and TRBJ2-7; 9 bases agree with TRBD2. This CDR3 is built from 15 residues. Germline values: CDR1 SGHDT, CDR2 YYEEEE. V gave up 0 bases and J gave up 6 bases; unmatched junction bases: 7. The CDR3 sequence: CASSLGLAGICEQYF. CDR3 sequence (DNA): TGTGCCAGCAGCTTGGGCCTAGCGGGAATCTGCGAGCAGTACTTC. The complete variable domain, with remaining parts taken from reference TRBV5-6 and TRBJ2-7, reads DAGVTQSPTHLIKTRGQQVTLRCSPKSGHDTVSWYQQALGQGPQFIFQYYEEEERQRGNFPDRFSGHQFPNYSSELNVNALLLGDSALYLCASSLGLAGICEQYFGPGTRLTVT.

This clonotype was observed many times. The V call is TRBV11-2, the J call TRBJ2-6, with a weak D call TRBD2 (5 bases). The CDR3 loop spans 15 amino acids. V was pared by 10 bases and J by 0 bases, with 13 bases between. Germline assignment: CDR1 SGHAT and CDR2 FQNNGV. CDR3 sequence: CATQRPRSGANVLTF. The CDR3 nucleotides read TGTGCCACCCAGCGGCCGCGCTCTGGGGCCAACGTCCTGACTTTC.

Worth noting for this clonotype: At one of its ends the junction is not consistent with the germline gene, which may arise from a read error. The chain recombines TRBV6-6 with TRBJ2-7; 8 positions match TRBD1. This CDR3 comprises 15 residues. Per germline, CDR1 MNHNY and CDR2 SVGAGI (reference sequence). CDR3 loop: CASSPPPTGADEQNF. The CDR3 DNA is TGTGCCAGCAGTCCCCCCCCGACAGGGGCGGACGAGCAGAACTTC.

The chain employs TRBV11-2 and TRBJ2-7; 9 bases align to TRBD1. The CDR3 runs to 17 residues. CDR1 is SGHAT and CDR2 is FQNNGV in the germline V gene. The CDR3 sequence is CISSLDVGGQGSYEQYF. DNA of the CDR3: TGTATCAGCAGCTTAGATGTAGGGGGACAGGGATCCTACGAGCAGTACTTC.

The chain joins TRBV4-3 to TRBJ1-2, with D possibly being TRBD1 (6 bases). The germline CDR1 and CDR2 sequences are LGHNA and YSLEER. Trimming removed 0 bases from V and 10 bases from J, with 18 bases in between. The CDR3 length is 15 residues. In DNA form, the CDR3 reads TGCGCCAGCAGCCAAGATACGCGGGGGCCTCATGACTACACCTTC. This codes for CASSQDTRGPHDYTF.

In the case of this clonotype: One base away lies a much larger clone, so this may be a sequencing read error. This chain links TRBV6-5 with TRBJ2-7; D is ambiguous. This CDR3 is built from 11 residues. The V gene's germline CDR1 is MNHEY and CDR2 SVGAGI. The CDR3 sequence: CGSSSGREQYF. Written as DNA, the CDR3 is TGTGGCAGCAGTTCGGGTCGCGAGCAGTACTTC.

Note on this clonotype: The conserved phenylalanine or tryptophan normally closing the CDR3 is absent here, so this likely arose from a read error. This chain connects TRBV11-2 to TRBJ2-7; D may be TRBD1 (5 bases). Germline CDR1 is SGHAT and CDR2 is FQNNGV. V lost 9 bases to trimming and J lost 10 bases, with 22 bases between them. This CDR3 has 13 amino acids. CDR3 sequence (DNA): TGTGCCAGTAGCCCTCGACAGTCCTACGGACAGTACTAC. It is translated as CASSPRQSYGQYY.

Turning to this clonotype: It may be a read error: a sequence one base away is much more abundant. The chain combines TRBV5-1 with TRBJ2-2; tentative D call: TRBD1 (5 bases). The CDR3 is 15 amino acids. Germline CDR1 SGHRS, CDR2 YFSETQ. CDR3 region: CASSLSQGNTRELFF. The CDR3 coding sequence is TGCGCCAGCAGCTTGAGTCAGGGCAACACCAGGGAGCTGTTTTTT.

On this clonotype itself: One end of the junction does not line up with germline, which may come from a read error. This sequence joins TRBV5-6 and TRBJ2-2; D is ambiguous. Germline assignment: CDR1 SGHDT and CDR2 YYEEEE. This CDR3 is 15 amino acids long. Here the CDR3 DNA reads TGTACCAGCAGCCCAGAGTTCGCGAACACCGGGGAGCTGTTTTTT. Translation: CTSSPEFANTGELFF.